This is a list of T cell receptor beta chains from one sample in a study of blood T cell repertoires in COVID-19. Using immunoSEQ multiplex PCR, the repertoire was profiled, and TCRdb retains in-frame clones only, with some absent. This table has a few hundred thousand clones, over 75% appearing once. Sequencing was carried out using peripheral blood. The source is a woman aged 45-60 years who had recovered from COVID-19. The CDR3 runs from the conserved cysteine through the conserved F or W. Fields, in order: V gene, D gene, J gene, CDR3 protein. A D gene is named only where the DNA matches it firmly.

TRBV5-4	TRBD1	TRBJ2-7	CASSLGQAMVQYF
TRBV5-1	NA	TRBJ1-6	CASRKERGKPFNSSYNSPLHF
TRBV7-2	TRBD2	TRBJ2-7	CASSLGNSGADEQYF
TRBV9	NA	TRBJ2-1	CASSVEALSYNEQFF
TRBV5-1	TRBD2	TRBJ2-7	CASSLGTSGPYEQYF
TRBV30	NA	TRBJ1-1	CAWSVAVEAFF
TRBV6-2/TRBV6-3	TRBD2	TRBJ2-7	CASSSPGLAGGREQYF
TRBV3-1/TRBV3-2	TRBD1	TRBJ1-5	CASSQDKRRDRVRNQPQHF
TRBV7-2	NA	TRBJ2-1	CASSSTGLPQQFF
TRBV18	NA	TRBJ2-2	CASSPFTGTGELFF
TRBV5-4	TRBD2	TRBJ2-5	CASSLEPSGRETQYF
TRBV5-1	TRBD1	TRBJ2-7	CASSLYAAGQGHEQYF
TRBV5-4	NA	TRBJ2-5	CASSLGDIGRETQYF
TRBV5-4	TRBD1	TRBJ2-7	CASSPTGTGVAEQYF
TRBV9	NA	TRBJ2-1	CASSGPRMEEQFF
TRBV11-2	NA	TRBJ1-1	CASSSPQGRTEAFF
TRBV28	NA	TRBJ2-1	CASSWGRYNEQFF
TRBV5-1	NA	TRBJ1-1	CASSLGVGQIMSEAFF
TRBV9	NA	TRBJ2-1	CASSAPYSIQGNEQFF
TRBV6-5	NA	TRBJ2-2	CASSYSYPGNTGELFF
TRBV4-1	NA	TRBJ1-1	CASSLGGGGNTEAFF
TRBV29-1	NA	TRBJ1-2	CSVVTNYGYTF
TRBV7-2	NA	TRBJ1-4	CASSPVRGFNEKLFF
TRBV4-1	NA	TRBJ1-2	CASSQGRGGANYGYTF
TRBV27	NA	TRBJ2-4	CASSTGLRNIQYF
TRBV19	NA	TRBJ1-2	CASSMAPIGGLGYGYTF
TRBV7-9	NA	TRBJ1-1	CASSLEGQAFF
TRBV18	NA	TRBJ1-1	CASSPEGAGAFF
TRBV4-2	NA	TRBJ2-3	CASSQGAGESTDTQYF
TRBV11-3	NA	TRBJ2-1	CASSKHGGPPYNEQFF
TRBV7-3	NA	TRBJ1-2	CASSLTRSGGYTF
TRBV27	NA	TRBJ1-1	CASRDGRFLTGEAFF
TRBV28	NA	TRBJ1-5	CASSFYGRQRPEHF
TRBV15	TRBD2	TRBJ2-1	CATSSRLAGAPGNEQFF
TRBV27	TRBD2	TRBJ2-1	CASSLSPSGASYNEQFF